The present TCR beta chain was sequenced within a study of T cells after yellow fever vaccination. A single record per CDR3 protein comes from TCRdb applying MiXCR to the 5' RACE reads. The sample records under 700,000 distinct CDR3 sequences, roughly a sixth being singletons. V gave up 4 bases and J gave up 4 bases; unmatched junction bases: 4. The CDR3 runs to 15 residues. Germline V gene data show CDR1 as SGHVS and CDR2 as FQNEAQ. This clonotype came up a few times. The sequence came from a man in his late teens or twenties who received the YFV17D yellow fever vaccine. The chain joins TRBV7-8 to TRBJ2-1; 10 bases are a match to TRBD1. Sequences were derived from PBMCs, sampled less than 6 days after the first yellow fever vaccination. CDR3 sequence (DNA): TGTGCCAGCAGCTGGACAGGGGGGCCGTACAATGAGCAGTTCTTC. Its protein is CASSWTGGPYNEQFF.